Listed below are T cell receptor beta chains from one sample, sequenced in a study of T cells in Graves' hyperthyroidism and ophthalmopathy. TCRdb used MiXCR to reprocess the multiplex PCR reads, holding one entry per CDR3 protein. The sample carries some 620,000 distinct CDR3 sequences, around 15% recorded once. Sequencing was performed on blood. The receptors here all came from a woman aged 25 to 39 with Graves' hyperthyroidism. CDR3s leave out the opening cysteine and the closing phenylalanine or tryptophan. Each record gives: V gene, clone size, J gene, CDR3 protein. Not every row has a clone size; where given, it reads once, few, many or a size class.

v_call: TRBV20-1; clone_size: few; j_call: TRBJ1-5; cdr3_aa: SAREAAPNQPQH
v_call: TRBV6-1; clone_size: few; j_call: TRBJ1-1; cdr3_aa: ASTPGGDFEAF
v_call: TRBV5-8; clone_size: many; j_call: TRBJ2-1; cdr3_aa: AVSASGLDYNEQF
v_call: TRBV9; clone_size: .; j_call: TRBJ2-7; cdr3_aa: ASSPQTGDSSYEQY
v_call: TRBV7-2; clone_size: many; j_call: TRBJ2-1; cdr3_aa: ASSSGRNNEQF
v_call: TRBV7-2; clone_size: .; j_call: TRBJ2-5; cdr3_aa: ASSWGRRALQETQY
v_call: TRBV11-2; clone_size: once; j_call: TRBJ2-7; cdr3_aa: ASSQDGGFGEQY
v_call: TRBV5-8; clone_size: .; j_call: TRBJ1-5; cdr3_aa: ASSLGTAQRGPQH
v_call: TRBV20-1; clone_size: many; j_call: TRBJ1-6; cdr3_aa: SARGILSQIGRSPLH
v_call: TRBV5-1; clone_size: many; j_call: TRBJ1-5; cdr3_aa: ASSLLGGNQPQH
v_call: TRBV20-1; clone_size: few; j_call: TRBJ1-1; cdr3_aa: SARVTLADGLEAF
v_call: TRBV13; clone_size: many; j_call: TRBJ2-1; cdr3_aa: ASTPGSGRVDEQF
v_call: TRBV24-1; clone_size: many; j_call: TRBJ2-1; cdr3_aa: ATSDPGQGNNEQF
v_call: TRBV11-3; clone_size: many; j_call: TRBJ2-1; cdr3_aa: ASSLGTSGIKQF
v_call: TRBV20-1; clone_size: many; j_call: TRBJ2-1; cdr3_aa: SASKTSHTYNEQF
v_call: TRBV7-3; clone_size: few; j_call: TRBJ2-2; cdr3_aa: ASSLTGENTGELF
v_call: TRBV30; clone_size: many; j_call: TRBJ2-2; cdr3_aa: AWSVGGHHTGELF
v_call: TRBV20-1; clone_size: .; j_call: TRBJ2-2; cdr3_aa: SALETNTGELF
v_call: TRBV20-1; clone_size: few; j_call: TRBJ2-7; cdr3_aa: SARDRTSGYYEQY
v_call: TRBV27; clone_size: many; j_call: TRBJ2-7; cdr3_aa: ASSLGPRGEEQY
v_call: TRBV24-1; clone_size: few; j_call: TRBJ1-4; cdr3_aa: ATSGGGQNEKLF
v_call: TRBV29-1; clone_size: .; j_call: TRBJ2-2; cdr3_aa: SVEWVNTGELF
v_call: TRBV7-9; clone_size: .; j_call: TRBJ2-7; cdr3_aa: ASRGHGTPDSYEQY
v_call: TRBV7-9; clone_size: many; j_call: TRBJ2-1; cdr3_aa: ASSPSSAIDNEQF
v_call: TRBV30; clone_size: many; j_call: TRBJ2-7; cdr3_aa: AWNQDYSYEQY
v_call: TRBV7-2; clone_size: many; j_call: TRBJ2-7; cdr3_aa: ASSLRTGREQY
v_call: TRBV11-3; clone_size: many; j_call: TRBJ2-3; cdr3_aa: ASSLSGSNTQY
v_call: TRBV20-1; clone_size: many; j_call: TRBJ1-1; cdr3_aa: SAREGGVGTEAF
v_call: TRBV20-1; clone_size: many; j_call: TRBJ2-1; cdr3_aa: SARRGGVRANEQF
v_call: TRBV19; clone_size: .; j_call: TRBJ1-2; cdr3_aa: ASSLGGPNYGYT
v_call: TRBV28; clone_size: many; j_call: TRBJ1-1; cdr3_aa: ASSLLDGGRAF
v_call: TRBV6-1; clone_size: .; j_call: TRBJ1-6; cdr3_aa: ASGRDGYNSPLH
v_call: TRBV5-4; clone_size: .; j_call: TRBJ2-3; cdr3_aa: ASTEGGGTDTQY
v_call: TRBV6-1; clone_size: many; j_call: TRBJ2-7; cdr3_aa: ASRPGINHYEQY
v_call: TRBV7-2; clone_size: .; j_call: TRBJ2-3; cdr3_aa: ASSLGQGAHQY
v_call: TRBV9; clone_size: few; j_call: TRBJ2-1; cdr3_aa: ASSANLADEQF
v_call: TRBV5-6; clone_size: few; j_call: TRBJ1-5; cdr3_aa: ASSFRGPQKPQH
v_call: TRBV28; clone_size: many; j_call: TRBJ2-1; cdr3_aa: ASSLRASGGVSRF
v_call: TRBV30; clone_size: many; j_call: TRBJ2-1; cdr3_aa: AWSRAREGRF
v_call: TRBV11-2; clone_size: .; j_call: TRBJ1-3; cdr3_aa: ASSLDLEGTGNTIY